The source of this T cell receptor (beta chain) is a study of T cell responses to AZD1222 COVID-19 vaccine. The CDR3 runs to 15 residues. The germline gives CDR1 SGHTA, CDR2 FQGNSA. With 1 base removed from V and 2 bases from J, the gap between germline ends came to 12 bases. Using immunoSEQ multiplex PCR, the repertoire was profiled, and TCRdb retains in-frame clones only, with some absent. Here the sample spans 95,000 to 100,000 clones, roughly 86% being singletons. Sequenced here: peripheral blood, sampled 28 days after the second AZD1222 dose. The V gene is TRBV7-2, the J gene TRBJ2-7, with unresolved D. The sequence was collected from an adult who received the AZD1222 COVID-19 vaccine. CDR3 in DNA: TGTGCCAGCAGCTTAGGAGCTACACCCACCTACGAGCAGTACTTC. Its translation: CASSLGATPTYEQYF.